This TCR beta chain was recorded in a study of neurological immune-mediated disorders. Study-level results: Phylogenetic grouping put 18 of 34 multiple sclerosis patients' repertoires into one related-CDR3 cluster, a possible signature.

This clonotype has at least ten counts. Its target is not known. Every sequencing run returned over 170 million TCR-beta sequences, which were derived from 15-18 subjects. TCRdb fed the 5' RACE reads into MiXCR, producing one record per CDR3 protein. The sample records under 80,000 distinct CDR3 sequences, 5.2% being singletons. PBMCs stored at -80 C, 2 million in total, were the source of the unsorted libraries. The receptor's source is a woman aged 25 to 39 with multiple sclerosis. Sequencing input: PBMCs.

CDR3 amino acids: CATSRTQGYGEQYF. For the CDR3, the DNA is TGTGCCACCAGCAGGACGCAGGGTTACGGCGAGCAGTACTTC. The genes are TRBV15 and TRBJ2-7, with D maybe TRBD1 (5 bases). Trimming cost V 3 bases and J 6 bases, with 15 bases left between them. CDR1 and CDR2 (germline): LNHNV, YYDKDF (reference sequence). The CDR3 has 14 residues. Together with reference TRBV15 and TRBJ2-7, the CDR3 gives the full variable domain: DAMVIQNPRYQVTQFGKPVTLSCSQTLNHNVMYWYQQKSSQAPKLLFHYYDKDFNNEADTPDNFQSRRPNTSFCFLDIRSPGLGDTAMYLCATSRTQGYGEQYFGPGTRLTVT.